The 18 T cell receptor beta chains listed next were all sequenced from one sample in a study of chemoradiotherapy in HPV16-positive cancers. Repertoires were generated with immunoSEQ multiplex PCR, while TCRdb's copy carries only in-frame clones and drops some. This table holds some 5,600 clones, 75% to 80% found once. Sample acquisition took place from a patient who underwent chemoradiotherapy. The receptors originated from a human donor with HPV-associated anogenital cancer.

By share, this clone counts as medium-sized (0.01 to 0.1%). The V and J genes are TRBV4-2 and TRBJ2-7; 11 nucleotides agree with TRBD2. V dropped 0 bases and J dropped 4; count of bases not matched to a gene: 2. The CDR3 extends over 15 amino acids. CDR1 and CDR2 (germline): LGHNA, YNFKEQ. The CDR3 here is CASSQDTSGSYEQYF. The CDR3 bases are TGTGCCAGCAGCCAAGATACTAGCGGGAGTTACGAGCAGTACTTC.

CDR3 region: CASSYSFQSSNYGYTF. The CDR3, as DNA: TGTGCCAGCAGTTACTCGTTTCAGTCCTCTAACTATGGCTACACCTTC. V is TRBV6-6 and J is TRBJ1-2; D gene uncertain. Germline CDR1 MNHNY, CDR2 SVGAGI (reference sequence). V lost 0 bases to trimming and J lost 0 bases, with 11 bases between them. This CDR3 spans 16 amino acids.

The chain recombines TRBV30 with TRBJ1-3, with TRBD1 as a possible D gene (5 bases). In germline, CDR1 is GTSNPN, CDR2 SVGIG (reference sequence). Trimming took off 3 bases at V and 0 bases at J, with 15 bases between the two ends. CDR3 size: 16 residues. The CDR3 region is CAWRALGHLSGNTIYF. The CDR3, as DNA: TGTGCCTGGAGAGCGTTAGGACACCTCTCTGGAAACACCATATATTTT.

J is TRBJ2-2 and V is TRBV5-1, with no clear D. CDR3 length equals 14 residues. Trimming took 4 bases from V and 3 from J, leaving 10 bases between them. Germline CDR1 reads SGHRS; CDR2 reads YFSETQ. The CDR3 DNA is TGCGCCAGCAGCCAGGTAGTGGACACCGGGGAGCTGTTTTTT. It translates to CASSQVVDTGELFF.

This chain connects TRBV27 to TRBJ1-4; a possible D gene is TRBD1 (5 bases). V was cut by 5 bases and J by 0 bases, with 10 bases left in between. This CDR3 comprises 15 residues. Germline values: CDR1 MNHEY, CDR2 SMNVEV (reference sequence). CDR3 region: CASSRQISTNEKLFF. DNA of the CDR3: TGTGCCAGCAGTCGACAGATTTCAACTAATGAAAAACTGTTTTTT.

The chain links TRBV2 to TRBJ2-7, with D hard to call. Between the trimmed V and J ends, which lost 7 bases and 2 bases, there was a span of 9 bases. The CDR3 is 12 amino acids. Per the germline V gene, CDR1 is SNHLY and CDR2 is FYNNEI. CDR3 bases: TGTGCCAGCATCCCCGGCCCCTACGAGCAGTACTTC. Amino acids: CASIPGPYEQYF. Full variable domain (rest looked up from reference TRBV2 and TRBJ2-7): EPEVTQTPSHQVTQMGQEVILRCVPISNHLYFYWYRQILGQKVEFLVSFYNNEISEKSEIFDDQFSVERPDGSNFTLKIRSTKLEDSAMYFCASIPGPYEQYFGPGTRLTVT.

The CDR3 is CASSPDPGHTLNTEAFF. Here the CDR3 DNA reads TGTGCCAGCAGCCCGGACCCGGGACACACTTTGAACACTGAAGCTTTCTTT. The chain is built from TRBV7-9 and TRBJ1-1; possibly TRBD1 for D (6 bases). Germline-derived CDR1 and CDR2 are SEHNR and FQNEAQ (reference sequence). This CDR3 has 17 residues. The ends were cut back, 5 bases at V and 0 bases at J, with 19 bases in the middle.

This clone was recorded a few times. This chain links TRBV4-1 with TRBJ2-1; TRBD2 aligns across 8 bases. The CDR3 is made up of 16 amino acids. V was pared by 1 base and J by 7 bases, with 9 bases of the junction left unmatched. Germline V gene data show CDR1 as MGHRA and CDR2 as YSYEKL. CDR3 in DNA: TGCGCCAGCAGCCAAGCATTGGAGCGGGAGAGGAATGAGCAGTTCTTC. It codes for CASSQALERERNEQFF.

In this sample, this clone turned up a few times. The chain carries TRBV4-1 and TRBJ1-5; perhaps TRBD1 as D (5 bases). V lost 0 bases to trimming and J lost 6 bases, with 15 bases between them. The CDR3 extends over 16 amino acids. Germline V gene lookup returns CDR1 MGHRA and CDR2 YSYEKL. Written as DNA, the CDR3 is TGCGCCAGCAGCCAAGATTCGAGGGCAGGGAGTCAGCCCCAGCATTTT. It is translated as CASSQDSRAGSQPQHF.

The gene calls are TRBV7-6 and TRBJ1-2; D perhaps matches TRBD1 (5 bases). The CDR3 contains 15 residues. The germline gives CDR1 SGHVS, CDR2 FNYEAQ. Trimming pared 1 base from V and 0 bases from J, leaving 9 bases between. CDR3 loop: CASSLDPRANYGYTF. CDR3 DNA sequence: TGTGCCAGCAGCTTAGATCCCAGGGCTAACTATGGCTACACCTTC.

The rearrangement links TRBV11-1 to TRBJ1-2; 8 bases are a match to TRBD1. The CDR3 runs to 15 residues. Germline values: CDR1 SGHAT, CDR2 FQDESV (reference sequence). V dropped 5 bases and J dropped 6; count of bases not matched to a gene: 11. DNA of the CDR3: TGTGCCAGCAGCGACCGACAGGGGTTGGTCAATGGCTACACCTTC. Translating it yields CASSDRQGLVNGYTF. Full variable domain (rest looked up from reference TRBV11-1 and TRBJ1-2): EAEVAQSPRYKITEKSQAVAFWCDPISGHATLYWYRQILGQGPELLVQFQDESVVDDSQLPKDRFSAERLKGVDSTLKIQPAELGDSAMYLCASSDRQGLVNGYTFGSGTRLTVV.

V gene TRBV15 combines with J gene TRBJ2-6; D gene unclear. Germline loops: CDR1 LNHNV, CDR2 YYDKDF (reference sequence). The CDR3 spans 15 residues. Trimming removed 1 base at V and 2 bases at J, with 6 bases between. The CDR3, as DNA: TGTGCCACCAGCAGAGGTCCCCCTGGGGCCAACGTCCTGACTTTC. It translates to CATSRGPPGANVLTF. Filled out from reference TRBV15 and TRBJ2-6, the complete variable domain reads DAMVIQNPRYQVTQFGKPVTLSCSQTLNHNVMYWYQQKSSQAPKLLFHYYDKDFNNEADTPDNFQSRRPNTSFCFLDIRSPGLGDTAMYLCATSRGPPGANVLTFGAGSRLTVL.

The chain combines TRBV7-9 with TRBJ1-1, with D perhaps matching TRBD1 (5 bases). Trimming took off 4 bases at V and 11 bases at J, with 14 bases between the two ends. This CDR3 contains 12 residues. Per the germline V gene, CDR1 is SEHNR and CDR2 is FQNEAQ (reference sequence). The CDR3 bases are TGTGCCAGCAGCTCTCAGGGATCGAGGGCTTTCTTT. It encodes CASSSQGSRAFF.

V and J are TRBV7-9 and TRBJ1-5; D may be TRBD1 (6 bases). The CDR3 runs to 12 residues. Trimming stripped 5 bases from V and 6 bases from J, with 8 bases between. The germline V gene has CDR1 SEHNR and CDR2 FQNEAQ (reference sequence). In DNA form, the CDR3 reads TGTGCCAGCAGCCAAGGGGGTCAGCCCCAGCATTTT. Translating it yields CASSQGGQPQHF.

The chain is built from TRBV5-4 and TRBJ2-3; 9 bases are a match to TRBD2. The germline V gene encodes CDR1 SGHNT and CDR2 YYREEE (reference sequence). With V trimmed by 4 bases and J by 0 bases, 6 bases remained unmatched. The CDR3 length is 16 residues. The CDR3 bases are TGTGCCAGCAGCCCCGGCGGGGGGGACAGCACAGATACGCAGTATTTT. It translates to CASSPGGGDSTDTQYF.

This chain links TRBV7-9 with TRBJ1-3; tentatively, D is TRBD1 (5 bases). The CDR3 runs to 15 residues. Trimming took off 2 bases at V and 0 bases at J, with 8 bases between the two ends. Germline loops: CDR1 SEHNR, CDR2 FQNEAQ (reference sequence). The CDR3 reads CASSLQGASGNTIYF. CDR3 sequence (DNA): TGTGCCAGCAGCTTACAGGGTGCCTCTGGAAACACCATATATTTT.

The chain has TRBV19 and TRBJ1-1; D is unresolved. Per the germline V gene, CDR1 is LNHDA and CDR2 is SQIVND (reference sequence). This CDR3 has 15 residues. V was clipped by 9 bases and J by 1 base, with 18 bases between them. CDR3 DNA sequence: TGTGCCAGCGTGGAACAGCACGCCTCGAACACTGAAGCTTTCTTT. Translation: CASVEQHASNTEAFF.

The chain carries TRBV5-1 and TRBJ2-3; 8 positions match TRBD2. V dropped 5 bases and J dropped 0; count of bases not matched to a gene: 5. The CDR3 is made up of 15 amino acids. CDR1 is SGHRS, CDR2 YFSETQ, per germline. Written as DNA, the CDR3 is TGCGCCAGCAGGGTAGCGGGAACTAGCACAGATACGCAGTATTTT. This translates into CASRVAGTSTDTQYF.